This TCR beta chain was identified in a study of cytomegalovirus exposure and HLA in healthy donors. In regard to this clone: As yet, its antigen is unknown.

Study conclusions and caveats: Investigators reported under 200 TCR beta chains as tied to cytomegalovirus. Follow-up analysis seemed to connect common viral pathogens with several of the most significant clusters identified.

The PCR was carried out with 60 Vbeta primers and 13 Jbeta primers. Data came from immunoSEQ multiplex PCR; TCRdb stores just in-frame clones and leaves some out. The sample comprises 180,000 or so clones, about 79% of which are singletons, and around 15% rests with the top ten. The V and J ends lost 0 bases and 3 bases, in that order; junction bases with no gene match: 9. The CDR3 is 19 residues long. The germline V gene has CDR1 LGHNA and CDR2 YNFKEQ. The chain employs TRBV4-2 and TRBJ2-2; 11 bases are shared with TRBD2. Sequencing input: PBMCs. This TCR was recovered from a man aged 50 to 60 in good health and CMV-seropositive. CDR3 loop: CASSQEAPVAGGHTGELFF. The CDR3 DNA is TGTGCCAGCAGCCAAGAAGCGCCGGTAGCGGGGGGGCACACCGGGGAGCTGTTTTTT.